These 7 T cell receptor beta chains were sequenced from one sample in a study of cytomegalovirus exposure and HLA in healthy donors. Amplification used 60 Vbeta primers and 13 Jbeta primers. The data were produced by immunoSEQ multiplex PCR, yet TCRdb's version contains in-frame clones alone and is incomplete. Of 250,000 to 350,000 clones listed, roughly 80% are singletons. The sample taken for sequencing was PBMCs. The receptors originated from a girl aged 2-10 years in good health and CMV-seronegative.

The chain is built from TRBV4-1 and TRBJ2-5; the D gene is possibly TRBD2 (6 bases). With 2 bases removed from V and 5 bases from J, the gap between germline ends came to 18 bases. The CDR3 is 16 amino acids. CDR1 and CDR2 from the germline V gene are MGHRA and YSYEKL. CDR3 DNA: TGCGCCAGCAGCCAATATCCTGACGGGAGTCGGGAGACCCAGTACTTC. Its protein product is CASSQYPDGSRETQYF.

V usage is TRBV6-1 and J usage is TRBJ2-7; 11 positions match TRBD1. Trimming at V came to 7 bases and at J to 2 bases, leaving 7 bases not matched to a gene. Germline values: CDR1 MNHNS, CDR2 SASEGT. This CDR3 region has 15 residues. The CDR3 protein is CASIPRTGGPYEQYF. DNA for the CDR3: TGTGCCAGCATACCTAGGACAGGGGGCCCCTACGAGCAGTACTTC.

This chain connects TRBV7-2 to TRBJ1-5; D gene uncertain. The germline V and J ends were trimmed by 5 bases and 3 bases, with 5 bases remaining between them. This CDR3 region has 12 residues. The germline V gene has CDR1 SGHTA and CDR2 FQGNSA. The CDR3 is CASSIYNQPQHF. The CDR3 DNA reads TGTGCCAGCAGCATCTACAATCAGCCCCAGCATTTT.

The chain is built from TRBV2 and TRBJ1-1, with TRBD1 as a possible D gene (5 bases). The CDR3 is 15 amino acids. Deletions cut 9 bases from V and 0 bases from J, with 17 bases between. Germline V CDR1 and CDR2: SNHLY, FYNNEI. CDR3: CARLLPGGLNTEAFF. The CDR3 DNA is TGTGCCAGACTCCTCCCCGGGGGACTGAACACTGAAGCTTTCTTT.

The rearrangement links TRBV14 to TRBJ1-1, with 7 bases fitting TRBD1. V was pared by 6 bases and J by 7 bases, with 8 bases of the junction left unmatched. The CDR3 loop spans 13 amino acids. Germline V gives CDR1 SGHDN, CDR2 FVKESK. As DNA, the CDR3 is TGTGCCAGCAGTGAGAGGGGGCGCGTTGAAGCTTTCTTT. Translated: CASSERGRVEAFF.

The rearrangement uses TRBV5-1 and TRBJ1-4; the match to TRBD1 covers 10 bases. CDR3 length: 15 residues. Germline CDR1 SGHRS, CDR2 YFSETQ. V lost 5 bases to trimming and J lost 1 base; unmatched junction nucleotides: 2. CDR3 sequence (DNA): TGCGCCAGCAGGACAGGGGGCGGAACTAATGAAAAACTGTTTTTT. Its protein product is CASRTGGGTNEKLFF. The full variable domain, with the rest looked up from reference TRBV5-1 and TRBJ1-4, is KAGVTQTPRYLIKTRGQQVTLSCSPISGHRSVSWYQQTPGQGLQFLFEYFSETQRNKGNFPGRFSGRQFSNSRSEMNVSTLELGDSALYLCASRTGGGTNEKLFFGSGTQLSVL.

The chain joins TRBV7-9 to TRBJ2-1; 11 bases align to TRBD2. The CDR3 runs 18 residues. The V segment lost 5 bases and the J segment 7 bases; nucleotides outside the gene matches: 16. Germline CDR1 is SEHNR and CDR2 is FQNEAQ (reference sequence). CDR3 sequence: CASSPGRLAGPLNNEQFF. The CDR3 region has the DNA TGTGCCAGCAGCCCTGGGAGACTAGCGGGGCCCCTGAATAATGAGCAGTTCTTC.